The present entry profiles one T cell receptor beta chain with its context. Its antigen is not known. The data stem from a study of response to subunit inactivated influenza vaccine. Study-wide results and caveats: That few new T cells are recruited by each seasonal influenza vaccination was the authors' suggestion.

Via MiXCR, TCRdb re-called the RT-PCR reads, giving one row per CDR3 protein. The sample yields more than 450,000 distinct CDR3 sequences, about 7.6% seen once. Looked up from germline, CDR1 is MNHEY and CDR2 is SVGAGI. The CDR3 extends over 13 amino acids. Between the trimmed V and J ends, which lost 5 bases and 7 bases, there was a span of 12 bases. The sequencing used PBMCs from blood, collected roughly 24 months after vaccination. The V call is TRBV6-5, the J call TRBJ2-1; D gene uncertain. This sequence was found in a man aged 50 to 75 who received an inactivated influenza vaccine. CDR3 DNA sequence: TGTGCCAGCAGTCACGGCATGGGAAATGAGCAGTTCTTC. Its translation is CASSHGMGNEQFF.